This T cell receptor (beta chain) was sequenced in a study of T cells in localized non-small cell lung cancer. Study-wide results and limits: A raised T cell density in blood coincided with lengthier overall survival. Median detection of top 100 tumor clones in adjacent lung was around 60 clones. The tumor had only one region sequenced, so heterogeneity remains possible.

The CDR3 is made up of 16 amino acids. Trimming took 3 bases from V and 4 from J, leaving 13 bases between them. The germline CDR1 and CDR2 sequences are KGHSH and LQKENI. The method was immunoSEQ multiplex PCR; TCRdb's version includes in-frame clones alone and lacks a portion of them. The sample includes under 35,000 clones, roughly 90% seen only once; the top ten take around 4%. A remark on this clone: Its antigen is not known.

The clonotype comes from a woman aged 35 to 75 with stage III lung adenocarcinoma. The rearrangement joins TRBV18 to TRBJ2-6, with D perhaps matching TRBD1 or TRBD2 (6 bases each). Sequenced here: peripheral blood mononuclear cells, sampled before any cancer treatment. The CDR3 nucleotides are TGTGCCAGCTCACCGGTCGGGGGCACGGGGGCCAACGTCCTGACTTTC. It translates to CASSPVGGTGANVLTF. The entire variable domain, with the rest obtained from reference TRBV18 and TRBJ2-6, is as follows: NAGVMQNPRHLVRRRGQEARLRCSPMKGHSHVYWYRQLPEEGLKFMVYLQKENIIDESGMPKERFSAEFPKEGPSILRIQQVVRGDSAAYFCASSPVGGTGANVLTFGAGSRLTVL.